The 14 T cell receptor beta chains presented below share a single source sample, sequenced in a study of breast tumors, draining lymph nodes, adjacent tissues. Axillary draining lymph nodes of breast cancer patients supplied the node samples. TCRdb used MiXCR to reprocess the multiplex PCR reads, holding one entry per CDR3 protein. The repertoire holds approximately 280,000 distinct CDR3 sequences, with about 30% as singletons. The specimen was axillary lymph node tissue. Source of these receptors: a female donor with breast cancer. Some clones in this sample may be carry-over from other donors' samples.

This clonotype has ten or more counts. The V and J genes are TRBV9 and TRBJ2-7; 7 bases are shared with TRBD1. CDR3 length equals 15 residues. Germline values: CDR1 SGDLS, CDR2 YYNGEE. V gave up 4 bases and J gave up 4 bases; unmatched junction bases: 11. CDR3 DNA sequence: TGTGCCAGCAGCCCGAACCGGGACAGCCAATACGAGCAGTACTTC. It specifies CASSPNRDSQYEQYF.

At least ten counts were recorded for this clonotype. The chain has TRBV2 and TRBJ2-3, with 10 bases fitting TRBD2. CDR1 is SNHLY and CDR2 is FYNNEI in the germline V gene. Trimming at V came to 5 bases and at J to 3 bases, leaving 5 bases not matched to a gene. This CDR3 is built from 15 residues. CDR3 nucleotide sequence: TGTGCCAGCAGTCGGACTAGCGGTAGGACAGATACGCAGTATTTT. Encoded protein: CASSRTSGRTDTQYF.

The chain links TRBV20-1 to TRBJ2-2, with D perhaps matching TRBD1 or TRBD2 (5 bases each). V lost 3 bases and J 4 bases, leaving 18 bases between the germline ends. Germline V CDR1 and CDR2: DFQATT, SNEGSKA (reference sequence). CDR3 length equals 16 residues. CDR3 in amino acids: CSASPPGTTTTGELFF. The DNA of the CDR3 is TGCAGTGCTAGTCCACCCGGGACGACGACCACCGGGGAGCTGTTTTTT.

This clonotype has at least ten counts. This chain connects TRBV2 to TRBJ2-2; TRBD2 agrees at 7 bases. CDR1 and CDR2 (germline): SNHLY, FYNNEI. The CDR3 is 15 residues long. Trimming removed 2 bases from V and 2 bases from J; junction bases left unmatched: 2. CDR3 in DNA: TGTGCCAGCAGTGAACAGGGACTAAACACCGGGGAGCTGTTTTTT. It encodes CASSEQGLNTGELFF.

To note about this clonotype: Possible read error: a much larger clone is one base away. This sequence joins TRBV6-5 and TRBJ2-7, with 7 nucleotides matching TRBD1. This CDR3 has 14 residues. Losses at the gene ends were 0 bases for V and 8 bases for J; bases not matched to a gene: 7. Germline assignment: CDR1 MNHEY and CDR2 SVGAGI. CDR3 nucleotides: TGTGCCAGCAGTTACTCGGGACAGACTCACAAGCAGTACTTC. This encodes CASSYSGQTHKQYF.

About this clonotype itself: Because it lacks the conserved phenylalanine or tryptophan at the end, this CDR3 is likely a read error. This chain uses TRBV7-8 with TRBJ1-3; no clear D. The CDR3 contains 14 residues. Germline assignment: CDR1 SGHVS and CDR2 FQNEAQ. Trimming left V 8 bases short and J 0 bases short, with 11 bases between. The CDR3 bases are TGTGCCAGCGGACGGGCCACCTCTGGAAACACCATATATCTT. It specifies CASGRATSGNTIYL.

A note on this clonotype: This clone may be a read error of a much larger clone one base away. V and J are TRBV18 and TRBJ2-5, with 7 bases identical to TRBD1. The CDR3 covers 14 residues. Germline CDR1 reads KGHSH; CDR2 reads LQKENI. CDR3 sequence reads: CASSQGQTQEAQYF. CDR3 nucleotide sequence: TGTGCCAGCTCCCAGGGACAGACTCAAGAGGCCCAGTACTTC.

Of note for this clonotype: This may be a read error, as it is one base from a much larger clone. The rearrangement links TRBV25-1 to TRBJ2-7; TRBD2 matches at 10 bases. This CDR3 has 14 residues. Looked up from germline, CDR1 is MGHDK and CDR2 is SYGVNS. DNA for the CDR3: TGTGCCAGCAGCGGAACTAGCGGGACTTCCGAGCGGTACTTC. Residues: CASSGTSGTSERYF.

This clonotype has just one count. This sequence may be a read error, since a much larger clone differs from it by one base. The chain uses TRBV7-3 and TRBJ2-3; no reliable D call. The CDR3 loop spans 16 amino acids. Germline CDR1 SGHTA, CDR2 FQGTGA. The CDR3 nucleotides read TGTGCCAGCGGCTTATTCGGTAGCTTATCCACAGATACGCAGTATTTT. It codes for CASGLFGSLSTDTQYF.

There are many counts of this clonotype. The chain has TRBV10-2 and TRBJ2-6; perhaps TRBD2 as D (6 bases). V dropped 4 bases and J dropped 4 bases, with 11 bases sitting between them. The CDR3 is made up of 15 amino acids. Germline V lookup: CDR1 WSHSY, CDR2 SAAADI. The CDR3 bases are TGCGCCAGCAGTGCTGCGGGGTCAGGGGCCAACGTCCTGACTTTC. Residues: CASSAAGSGANVLTF.

With regard to this clonotype: A much bigger clone sits one base away, suggesting this may be a read error. This chain joins TRBV9 and TRBJ2-7; 9 bases are shared with TRBD1. Germline CDR1 reads SGDLS; CDR2 reads YYNGEE. The CDR3 is 12 amino acids. CDR3 DNA: TGTGCCGGCAGCCGACAGGGGGACGAGCAGTACTTC. It encodes CAGSRQGDEQYF.

This clonotype was found many times. The rearrangement joins TRBV25-1 to TRBJ2-1, with 7 bases aligning to TRBD2. Unmatched junction bases numbered 9, after V lost 6 bases and J lost 4 bases. The germline CDR1 and CDR2 sequences are MGHDK and SYGVNS. There are 15 residues in the CDR3. CDR3 DNA: TGTGCCAGCAGGAGCCTGAGCGGGGCTTACAATGAGCAGTTCTTC. It encodes CASRSLSGAYNEQFF.

The table lists this clonotype with many counts. The chain is built from TRBV11-3 and TRBJ1-4; D gene uncertain. Trimming pared 6 bases from V and 4 bases from J, leaving 6 bases between. Germline values: CDR1 SGHNT, CDR2 YENEEA. The length of the CDR3 is 12 residues. DNA of the CDR3: TGTGCCAGCAGTTGGAGTAATGAAAAACTGTTTTTT. Translating it yields CASSWSNEKLFF.

This clonotype was found many times. The chain employs TRBV20-1 and TRBJ2-5; possible D gene TRBD2, 6 bases. V gave up 5 bases and J gave up 4 bases, with 14 bases separating them. The length of the CDR3 is 13 residues. Germline assignment: CDR1 DFQATT and CDR2 SNEGSKA (reference sequence). CDR3 coding DNA: TGCAGTGCTCCCCGGGACTCCTTAGAGACCCAGTACTTC. Translating gives CSAPRDSLETQYF.